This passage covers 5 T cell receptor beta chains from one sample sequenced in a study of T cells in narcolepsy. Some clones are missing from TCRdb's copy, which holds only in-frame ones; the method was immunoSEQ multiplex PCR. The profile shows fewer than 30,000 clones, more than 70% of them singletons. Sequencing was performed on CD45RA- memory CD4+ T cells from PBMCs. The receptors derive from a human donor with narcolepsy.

The CDR3, as DNA: TGTGCCAGTAGGTCGGGTTACACCGGGGAGCTGTTTTTT. Protein sequence: CASRSGYTGELFF. This chain connects TRBV19 to TRBJ2-2; D gene ambiguous. In germline, CDR1 is LNHDA, CDR2 SQIVND (reference sequence). Deletions cut 6 bases from V and 3 bases from J, with 8 bases between. This CDR3 region has 13 residues.

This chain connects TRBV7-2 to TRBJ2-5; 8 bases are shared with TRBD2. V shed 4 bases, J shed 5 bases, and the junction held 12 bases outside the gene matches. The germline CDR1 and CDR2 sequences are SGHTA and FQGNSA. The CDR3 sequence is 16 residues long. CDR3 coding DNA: TGTGCCAGCAGCTACTCCATTCGGGGGGGTAGTGAGACCCAGTACTTC. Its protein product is CASSYSIRGGSETQYF.

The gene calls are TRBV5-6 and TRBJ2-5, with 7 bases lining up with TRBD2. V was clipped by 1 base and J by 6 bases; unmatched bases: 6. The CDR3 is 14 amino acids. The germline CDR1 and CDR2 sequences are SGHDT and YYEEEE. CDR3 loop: CASSLRLAMQTQYF. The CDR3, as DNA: TGTGCCAGCAGCTTGCGACTAGCCATGCAGACCCAGTACTTC.

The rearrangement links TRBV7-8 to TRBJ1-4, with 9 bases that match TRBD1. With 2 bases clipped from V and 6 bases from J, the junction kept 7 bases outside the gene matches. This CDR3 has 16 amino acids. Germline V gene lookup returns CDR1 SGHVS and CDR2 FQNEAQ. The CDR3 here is CASSLRGGQGHEKLFF. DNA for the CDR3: TGTGCCAGCAGCTTAAGGGGAGGACAGGGGCATGAAAAACTGTTTTTT.

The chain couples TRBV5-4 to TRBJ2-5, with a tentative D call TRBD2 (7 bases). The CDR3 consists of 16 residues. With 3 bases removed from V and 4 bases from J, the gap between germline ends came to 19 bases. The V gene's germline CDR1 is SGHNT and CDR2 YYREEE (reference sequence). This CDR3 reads CASSWGTGRGSETQYF. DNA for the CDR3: TGTGCCAGCAGCTGGGGGACTGGGAGGGGGTCAGAGACCCAGTACTTC.